One TCR beta chain is described in this entry. This sample is drawn from a study of shared clonotypes between healthy human individuals. Study as a whole: Researchers drew samples from two women and a few men aged 18 to 49.

Donors comprised only Caucasian adults living in Nashville, Tennessee. Genomic DNA, for the unsorted samples, came from about 90 million PBMCs. It was around 0.3 ug DNA, some 33,000 T cell genomes, that went into each replicate PCR of unsorted PBMC. Clones were sequenced by immunoSEQ multiplex PCR, and TCRdb holds only the in-frame ones, with some missing. The repertoire holds 450,000 to 600,000 clones, with 79% as singletons. The CDR3 is 14 amino acids. Germline V lookup: CDR1 LNHDA, CDR2 SQIVND (reference sequence). The ends were cut back, 1 base at V and 1 base at J, with 7 bases in the middle. The sequenced sample consisted of PBMCs. The clonotype originates from a woman between 35 and 50 years old in good health. Some clones in this sample may be carry-over from other donors' samples. The gene calls are TRBV19 and TRBJ1-2; D gene unclear. CDR3 amino acids: CASSIASSNYGYTF. The CDR3 bases are TGTGCCAGTAGTATAGCTTCCAGTAACTATGGCTACACCTTC.